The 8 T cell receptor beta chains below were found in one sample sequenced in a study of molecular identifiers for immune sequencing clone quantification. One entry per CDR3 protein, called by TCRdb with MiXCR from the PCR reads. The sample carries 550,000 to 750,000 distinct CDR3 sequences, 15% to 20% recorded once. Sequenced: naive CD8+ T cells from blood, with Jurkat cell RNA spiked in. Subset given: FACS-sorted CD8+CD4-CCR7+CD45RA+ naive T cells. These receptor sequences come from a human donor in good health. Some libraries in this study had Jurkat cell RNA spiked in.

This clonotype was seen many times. CDR3 sequence: CASRGTGAMSPSSREGYTF. In DNA, the CDR3 is TGTGCCAGCAGAGGCACGGGGGCGATGAGTCCATCTTCGAGAGAAGGCTACACCTTC. The chain links TRBV2 to TRBJ1-2, with TRBD1 as a possible D gene (6 bases). Germline V gives CDR1 SNHLY, CDR2 FYNNEI. V was trimmed by 6 bases and J by 8 bases, leaving 34 bases between them. This CDR3 is 19 amino acids long. Full variable domain (outside the CDR3, taken from reference TRBV2 and TRBJ1-2): EPEVTQTPSHQVTQMGQEVILRCVPISNHLYFYWYRQILGQKVEFLVSFYNNEISEKSEIFDDQFSVERPDGSNFTLKIRSTKLEDSAMYFCASRGTGAMSPSSREGYTFGSGTRLTVV.

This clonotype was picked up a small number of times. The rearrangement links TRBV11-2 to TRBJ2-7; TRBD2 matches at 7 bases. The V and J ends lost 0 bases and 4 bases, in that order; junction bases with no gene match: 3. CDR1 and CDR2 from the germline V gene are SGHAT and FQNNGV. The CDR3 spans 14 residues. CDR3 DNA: TGTGCCAGCAGCTTAGATCTCGGGGGGTACGAGCAGTACTTC. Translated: CASSLDLGGYEQYF.

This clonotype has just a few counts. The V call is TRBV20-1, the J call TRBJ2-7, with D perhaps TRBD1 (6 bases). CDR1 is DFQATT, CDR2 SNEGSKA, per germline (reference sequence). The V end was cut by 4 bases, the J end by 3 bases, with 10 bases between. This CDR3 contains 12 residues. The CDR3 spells CSATGTFYEQYF. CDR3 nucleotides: TGCAGTGCTACCGGGACATTCTACGAGCAGTACTTC.

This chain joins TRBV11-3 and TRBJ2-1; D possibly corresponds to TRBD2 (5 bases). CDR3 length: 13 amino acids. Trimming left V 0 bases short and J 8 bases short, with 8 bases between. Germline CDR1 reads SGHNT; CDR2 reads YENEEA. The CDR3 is CASSLEFGDEQFF. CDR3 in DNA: TGTGCCAGCAGCTTAGAATTCGGGGATGAGCAGTTCTTC.

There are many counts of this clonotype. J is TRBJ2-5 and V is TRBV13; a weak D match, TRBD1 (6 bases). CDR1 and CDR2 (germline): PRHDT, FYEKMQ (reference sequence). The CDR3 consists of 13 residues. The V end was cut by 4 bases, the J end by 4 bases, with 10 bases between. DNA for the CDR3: TGTGCCAGCAGCTCCAGGGGAACAGAGACCCAGTACTTC. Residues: CASSSRGTETQYF.

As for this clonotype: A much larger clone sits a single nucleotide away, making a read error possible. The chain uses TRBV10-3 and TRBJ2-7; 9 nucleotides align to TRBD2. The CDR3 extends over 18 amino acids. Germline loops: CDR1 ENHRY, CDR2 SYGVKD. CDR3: CAIGESLAGSFTPYEQYF. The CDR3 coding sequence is TGTGCCATCGGTGAGTCGCTAGCGGGATCCTTCACCCCGTACGAGCAGTACTTC.

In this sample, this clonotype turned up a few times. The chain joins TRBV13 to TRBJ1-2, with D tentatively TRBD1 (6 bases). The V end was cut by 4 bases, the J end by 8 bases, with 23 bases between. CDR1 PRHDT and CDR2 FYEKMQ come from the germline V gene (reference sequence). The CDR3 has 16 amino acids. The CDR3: CASSSDNREHRQGYTF. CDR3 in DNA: TGTGCCAGCAGCTCAGATAACAGGGAACATCGCCAAGGCTACACCTTC.

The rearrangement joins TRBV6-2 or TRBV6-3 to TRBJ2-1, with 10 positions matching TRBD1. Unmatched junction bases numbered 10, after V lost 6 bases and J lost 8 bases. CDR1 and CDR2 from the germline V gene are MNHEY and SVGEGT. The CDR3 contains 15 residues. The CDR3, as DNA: TGTGCCAGCAGACCCGGGACAGGGGTCCTCTATGAGCAGTTCTTC. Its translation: CASRPGTGVLYEQFF.